This T cell receptor beta chain came from a study of cytomegalovirus exposure and HLA in healthy donors. Points from the study as a whole: Among immune exposure information, only CMV serostatus was available.

60 Vbeta and 13 Jbeta primers were used in PCR. Sequencing used immunoSEQ multiplex PCR; TCRdb keeps in-frame clones, though not all of them. Its table records fewer than 150,000 clones. Trimming took 5 bases from V and 3 from J, leaving 5 bases between them. Germline V gives CDR1 SEHNR, CDR2 FQNEAQ (reference sequence). This CDR3 spans 12 amino acids. Regarding this clone: Its antigen is currently unknown.

This clonotype was obtained from a middle-aged man in good health and CMV-seronegative. Input material: PBMCs. The chain uses TRBV7-9 and TRBJ1-3, with unresolved D. The CDR3 reads CASSRDGNTIYF. The CDR3 DNA is TGTGCCAGCAGCCGGGATGGAAACACCATATATTTT.